These 22 T cell receptor beta chains were all obtained from the same sample, sequenced in a study of identical twins. Using its own MiXCR run on the 5' RACE reads, TCRdb lists one record per CDR3 protein. The table shows around 240,000 distinct CDR3 sequences, with over 9.5% occurring only once. Sequencing input: memory T cells sorted from blood. All receptors come from a man aged 50 to 60 in good health.

This clonotype was picked up a small number of times. The chain recombines TRBV20-1 with TRBJ2-1; either TRBD1 or TRBD2 may supply D (5 bases each). The CDR3 spans 15 residues. CDR1 DFQATT and CDR2 SNEGSKA come from the germline V gene (reference sequence). V was trimmed by 0 bases and J by 8 bases, leaving 17 bases between them. In DNA, the CDR3 is TGCAGTGCTAGAGATATTCTAGCCGGGGCGTATGAGCAGTTCTTC. Encoded protein: CSARDILAGAYEQFF.

This clonotype has more than one count but fewer than ten. The V and J genes are TRBV19 and TRBJ2-2; D may match TRBD1 or TRBD2 (5 bases each). In germline, CDR1 is LNHDA, CDR2 SQIVND (reference sequence). V lost 6 bases to trimming and J lost 4 bases, with 18 bases between them. The CDR3 covers 16 residues. As DNA, the CDR3 is TGTGCCAGTAGCCCCTTGCGGTCGGGGACCACCGGGGAGCTGTTTTTT. Its protein is CASSPLRSGTTGELFF.

The chain couples TRBV6-2 or TRBV6-3 to TRBJ1-4, with D hard to call. Germline-derived CDR1 and CDR2 are MNHEY and SVGEGT. The ends were cut back, 8 bases at V and 0 bases at J, with 25 bases in the middle. The CDR3 totals 19 residues. The CDR3 nucleotides are TGTGCCAGCGCAAAAACCACCGGACCTACGAAAGCAACTAATGAAAAACTGTTTTTT. Protein sequence: CASAKTTGPTKATNEKLFF.

This chain joins TRBV28 and TRBJ1-4; a possible D gene is TRBD1 (5 bases). Germline CDR1 MDHEN, CDR2 SYDVKM. The CDR3 contains 13 residues. V lost 6 bases, J lost 6 bases, and 11 bases lay in between. The CDR3 region has the DNA TGTGCCAGCAGGCAGGGTGGAGATGAAAAACTGTTTTTT. It specifies CASRQGGDEKLFF.

This clonotype was detected ten times or more. The chain couples TRBV12-3 or TRBV12-4 to TRBJ1-5; D may be TRBD1 (6 bases). Trimming removed 5 bases at V and 3 bases at J, with 14 bases between. The CDR3 spans 15 residues. This chain's CDR3 is CASSKDRLHNQPQHF. CDR3 nucleotides: TGTGCCAGCAGTAAGGACAGATTACACAATCAGCCCCAGCATTTT.

The chain combines TRBV12-3 or TRBV12-4 with TRBJ2-7, with 12 nucleotides matching TRBD1. The J segment lost 3 bases and the V segment lost 5 bases, leaving 8 bases of the junction unmatched. The CDR3 length is 16 residues. In DNA, the CDR3 is TGTGCCAGCAGTCGGCCCGGGACAGGGGGCCTCTACGAGCAGTACTTC. Its translation: CASSRPGTGGLYEQYF.

The rearrangement joins TRBV7-3 to TRBJ2-5; D remains unclear. Per the germline V gene, CDR1 is SGHTA and CDR2 is FQGTGA. The CDR3 sequence is 14 residues long. The ends were cut back, 2 bases at V and 7 bases at J, with 14 bases in the middle. The CDR3: CASSLGPPPGTQYF. CDR3 in DNA: TGTGCCAGCAGCTTAGGCCCCCCCCCTGGGACCCAGTACTTC.

The rearrangement joins TRBV20-1 to TRBJ2-7; no definite D call. The CDR3 sequence is 15 residues long. Per the germline V gene, CDR1 is DFQATT and CDR2 is SNEGSKA (reference sequence). V was cut by 6 bases and J by 1 base, with 19 bases left in between. CDR3 region: CSAQSRTRISYEQYF. The CDR3 nucleotides read TGCAGTGCCCAGTCCAGAACACGGATATCCTACGAGCAGTACTTC.

V gene TRBV30 combines with J gene TRBJ2-1; TRBD2 is a possible D gene (6 bases). Germline values: CDR1 GTSNPN, CDR2 SVGIG (reference sequence). Trimming cost V 1 base and J 7 bases, with 11 bases left between them. The CDR3 has 13 residues. The CDR3 is CAWSAFAGNEQFF. The CDR3 nucleotides are TGTGCCTGGAGTGCTTTTGCGGGGAATGAGCAGTTCTTC. The full variable domain, with the rest looked up from reference TRBV30 and TRBJ2-1, is SQTIHQWPATLVQPVGSPLSLECTVEGTSNPNLYWYRQAAGRGLQLLFYSVGIGQISSEVPQNLSASRPQDRQFILSSKKLLLSDSGFYLCAWSAFAGNEQFFGPGTRLTVL.

The chain links TRBV14 to TRBJ2-1; D is perhaps TRBD1 (5 bases). The V gene lost 3 bases and the J gene lost 5 bases, with 17 bases spanning the gap. Germline CDR1 and CDR2: SGHDN and FVKESK. The CDR3 extends over 16 amino acids. The CDR3 coding sequence is TGTGCCAGCAGCCACCCGACAGCTGATTCCCACAATGAGCAGTTCTTC. Translation: CASSHPTADSHNEQFF. The complete variable domain, with remaining parts taken from reference TRBV14 and TRBJ2-1, reads EAGVTQFPSHSVIEKGQTVTLRCDPISGHDNLYWYRRVMGKEIKFLLHFVKESKQDESGMPNNRFLAERTGGTYSTLKVQPAELEDSGVYFCASSHPTADSHNEQFFGPGTRLTVL.

This sequence joins TRBV20-1 and TRBJ2-5; 12 nucleotides match TRBD2. CDR1 is DFQATT and CDR2 is SNEGSKA in the germline V gene (reference sequence). After removal of 2 bases from V and 5 bases from J, the junction contained 3 bases not matched to a gene. This CDR3 region has 14 residues. The CDR3 DNA follows: TGCAGTGCTAGACGGACTAGCGGGGAGGAGACCCAGTACTTC. Protein sequence: CSARRTSGEETQYF.

The sample holds a few counts of this clonotype. This rearrangement joins TRBV5-6 to TRBJ2-3; 7 nucleotides line up with TRBD1. The CDR3 is 14 amino acids. Per germline, CDR1 SGHDT and CDR2 YYEEEE. With V trimmed by 4 bases and J by 4 bases, 6 bases remained unmatched. CDR3 nucleotide sequence: TGTGCCAGCAGCGCCAAAACAGGGGCAGATACGCAGTATTTT. Encoded protein: CASSAKTGADTQYF.

This clonotype was observed a single time. This CDR3 fails to terminate in the conserved phenylalanine or tryptophan, so it likely reflects a read error. J is TRBJ2-7 and V is TRBV12-3 or TRBV12-4; D not resolved. Trimming shortened V by 6 bases and J by 2 bases, and 8 bases separated the two germline ends. The CDR3 is made up of 12 amino acids. As DNA, the CDR3 is TGTGCCAGCAGCCCTACCCCCTACGAGCAGTACCTC. The encoded protein is CASSPTPYEQYL.

The chain uses TRBV29-1 and TRBJ2-5; the D gene is possibly TRBD1 (6 bases). CDR3 size: 11 residues. In germline, CDR1 is SQVTM, CDR2 ANQGSEA. Trimming took off 5 bases at V and 4 bases at J, with 8 bases between the two ends. CDR3 protein: CSVYRAETQYF. CDR3 bases: TGCAGCGTTTACAGGGCAGAGACCCAGTACTTC.

The table lists this clonotype with a few counts. V is TRBV6-2 or TRBV6-3 and J is TRBJ2-1; 8 bases fit TRBD2. V lost 7 bases to trimming and J lost 10 bases; unmatched junction nucleotides: 18. CDR3 length: 16 amino acids. In germline, CDR1 is MNHEY, CDR2 SVGEGT. CDR3 loop: CASKSGKRGGYTEQFF. CDR3 nucleotide sequence: TGTGCCAGCAAGTCGGGGAAACGGGGGGGCTACACGGAGCAGTTCTTC.

This clonotype was picked up many times. V is TRBV9 and J is TRBJ1-3; possibly TRBD1 for D (6 bases). The CDR3 loop spans 16 amino acids. Germline V lookup: CDR1 SGDLS, CDR2 YYNGEE. The V end lost 4 bases, the J end lost 4 bases, and 18 bases lay between the germline ends. CDR3: CASSRRTVASGNTIYF. The CDR3, as DNA: TGTGCCAGCAGCCGACGGACAGTCGCGTCGGGAAACACCATATATTTT.

This sequence joins TRBV7-2 and TRBJ1-1, with D maybe TRBD1 (5 bases). Germline V gives CDR1 SGHTA, CDR2 FQGNSA. V was pared by 6 bases and J by 0 bases, with 17 bases between. There are 16 residues in the CDR3. The CDR3: CASRITGPNMNTEAFF. The CDR3, as DNA: TGTGCCAGCAGGATAACAGGCCCCAACATGAACACTGAAGCTTTCTTT.

This clonotype was detected many times. The chain couples TRBV7-2 to TRBJ1-2, with 7 bases fitting TRBD1. CDR1 and CDR2 (germline): SGHTA, FQGNSA. CDR3 length equals 14 residues. V lost 5 bases to trimming and J lost 4 bases; unmatched junction nucleotides: 7. The DNA of the CDR3 is TGTGCCAGCAGCCCAGGGGGGGACAGCTATGGCTACACCTTC. Protein sequence: CASSPGGDSYGYTF.

This clonotype was detected ten times or more. The genes are TRBV20-1 and TRBJ2-1, with TRBD2 matching over 10 bases. Germline V gene data show CDR1 as DFQATT and CDR2 as SNEGSKA (reference sequence). V gave up 3 bases and J gave up 6 bases; unmatched junction bases: 5. The CDR3 is made up of 14 amino acids. The CDR3 loop reads CSASRTSGPNEQFF. The CDR3 coding sequence is TGCAGTGCTAGCAGGACTAGCGGTCCCAATGAGCAGTTCTTC.

The sample holds many counts of this clonotype. The rearrangement links TRBV4-3 to TRBJ2-1; D call uncertain. Per germline, CDR1 LGHNA and CDR2 YSLEER. CDR3 length equals 16 residues. Between the trimmed V and J ends, which lost 1 base and 4 bases, there was a span of 14 bases. CDR3 loop: CASSQAHSGLYNEQFF. The CDR3 bases are TGCGCCAGCAGCCAAGCCCACTCAGGCCTGTACAATGAGCAGTTCTTC.

The chain combines TRBV27 with TRBJ1-2; a possible D gene is TRBD1 (5 bases). Germline V CDR1 and CDR2: MNHEY, SMNVEV (reference sequence). The V gene lost 0 bases and the J gene lost 2 bases, with 16 bases spanning the gap. The CDR3 runs 17 residues. DNA for the CDR3: TGTGCCAGCAGTTTATCTGGGGCGGGAGGAAGCAACTATGGCTACACCTTC. This gives the protein CASSLSGAGGSNYGYTF.

The chain couples TRBV3-1 to TRBJ2-5; D is unresolved. V was trimmed by 1 base and J by 1 base, leaving 13 bases between them. The CDR3 runs to 16 residues. The germline gives CDR1 LGHDT, CDR2 YNNKEL (reference sequence). CDR3 in amino acids: CASSQGTQPVQETQYF. The CDR3 nucleotides are TGTGCCAGCAGCCAAGGGACCCAGCCGGTCCAAGAGACCCAGTACTTC.